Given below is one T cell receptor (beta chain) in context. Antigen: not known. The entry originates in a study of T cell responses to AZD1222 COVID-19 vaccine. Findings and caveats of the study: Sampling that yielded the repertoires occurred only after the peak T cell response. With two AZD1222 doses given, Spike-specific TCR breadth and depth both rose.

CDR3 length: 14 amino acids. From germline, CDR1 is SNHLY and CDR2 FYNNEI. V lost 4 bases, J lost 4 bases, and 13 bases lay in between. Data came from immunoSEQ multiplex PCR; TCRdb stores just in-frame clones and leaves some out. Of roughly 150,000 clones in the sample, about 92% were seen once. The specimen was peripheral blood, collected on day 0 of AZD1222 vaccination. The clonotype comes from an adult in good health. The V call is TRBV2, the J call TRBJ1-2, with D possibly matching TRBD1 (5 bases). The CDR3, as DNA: TGTGCCAGCAGTGCGGGGGTCGTCGGCTATGGCTACACCTTC. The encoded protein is CASSAGVVGYGYTF.